A single sample gave rise to the 11 T cell receptor beta chains below, sequenced in a study of OX40 agonist ivuxolimab in advanced cancers. Only in-frame clones appear in the TCRdb table, and some are missing; sequencing was by immunoSEQ multiplex PCR. The sample includes 82,000 or so clones, 92% seen only once; the top ten take roughly 1.1%. Material: CD4+ or CD8+ T cells sorted from blood, obtained in a trial of the OX40 agonist ivuxolimab. These TCRs come from an adult with an advanced solid tumor such as melanoma, head and neck, liver or kidney cancer.

The V and J genes are TRBV18 and TRBJ2-1; D remains ambiguous. The CDR3 consists of 15 residues. Germline V gene lookup returns CDR1 KGHSH and CDR2 LQKENI. V shed 3 bases and J shed 1 base, with 10 bases lying between them. CDR3 sequence reads: CASSPDAASYNEQFF. DNA of the CDR3: TGTGCCAGCTCACCCGACGCGGCGTCCTACAATGAGCAGTTCTTC. The variable domain in full, completed from reference TRBV18 and TRBJ2-1, reads NAGVMQNPRHLVRRRGQEARLRCSPMKGHSHVYWYRQLPEEGLKFMVYLQKENIIDESGMPKERFSAEFPKEGPSILRIQQVVRGDSAAYFCASSPDAASYNEQFFGPGTRLTVL.

V is TRBV10-1 and J is TRBJ2-3, with D uncertain. Trimming left V 3 bases short and J 0 bases short, with 7 bases between. From germline, CDR1 is WNHNN and CDR2 SYGVQD (reference sequence). This CDR3 has 14 residues. CDR3 residues: CASSDSPSTDTQYF. Here the CDR3 DNA reads TGCGCCAGCAGTGACTCCCCAAGCACAGATACGCAGTATTTT.

V and J are TRBV4-1 and TRBJ2-5, with TRBD2 matching over 7 bases. The CDR3 contains 12 residues. V shed 2 bases, J shed 7 bases, and the junction held 1 base outside the gene matches. Germline V gene sequence: CDR1 MGHRA, CDR2 YSYEKL. The CDR3 spells CASSQIAGTQYF. The CDR3 DNA reads TGCGCCAGCAGCCAAATAGCGGGGACCCAGTACTTC.

This chain uses TRBV2 with TRBJ2-2; 9 bases match TRBD2. V shed 5 bases and J 1 base; nucleotides not matched to a gene: 2. The CDR3 sequence is 15 residues long. Germline-derived CDR1 and CDR2 are SNHLY and FYNNEI. This chain's CDR3 is CASSFSGRNTGELFF. CDR3 nucleotide sequence: TGTGCCAGCAGTTTTAGCGGGAGGAACACCGGGGAGCTGTTTTTT.

V usage is TRBV7-2 and J usage is TRBJ2-2; unclear D gene. This CDR3 contains 13 residues. The V gene's germline CDR1 is SGHTA and CDR2 FQGNSA. V was clipped by 5 bases and J by 0 bases, with 4 bases between them. The CDR3 loop reads CASSPSNTGELFF. The CDR3 nucleotides read TGTGCCAGCAGCCCATCGAACACCGGGGAGCTGTTTTTT.

V and J are TRBV2 and TRBJ2-2; no firm D call. Germline V gene sequence: CDR1 SNHLY, CDR2 FYNNEI. With 2 bases removed from V and 7 bases from J, the gap between germline ends came to 14 bases. CDR3 length equals 15 residues. The CDR3 DNA sequence: TGTGCCAGCAGTGAAACGTCCTTTCCGAGCGGGGAGCTGTTTTTT. Translated: CASSETSFPSGELFF. The whole variable domain, filled in from reference TRBV2 and TRBJ2-2, reads EPEVTQTPSHQVTQMGQEVILRCVPISNHLYFYWYRQILGQKVEFLVSFYNNEISEKSEIFDDQFSVERPDGSNFTLKIRSTKLEDSAMYFCASSETSFPSGELFFGEGSRLTVL.

The V gene is TRBV4-2, the J gene TRBJ1-4; D gene uncertain. Trimming removed 0 bases at V and 7 bases at J, with 15 bases between. CDR3 size: 16 residues. Germline CDR1 and CDR2: LGHNA and YNFKEQ. CDR3 nucleotides: TGTGCCAGCAGCCAAGAAACCGTGAGGGTGGGTGAAAAACTGTTTTTT. It encodes CASSQETVRVGEKLFF.

The chain employs TRBV6-4 and TRBJ1-1; weak D call: TRBD1 (6 bases). Trimming removed 6 bases from V and 4 bases from J, with 15 bases in between. In germline, CDR1 is MRHNA, CDR2 SNTAGT. The CDR3 runs 14 residues. The CDR3 loop reads CASRQGLGATEAFF. DNA for the CDR3: TGTGCCAGCAGGCAAGGGCTGGGGGCCACTGAAGCTTTCTTT.

The chain recombines TRBV6-6 with TRBJ2-7, with a possible D match to TRBD2 (6 bases). The CDR3 runs 15 residues. Per the germline V gene, CDR1 is MNHNY and CDR2 is SVGAGI (reference sequence). The V end was cut by 5 bases, the J end by 2 bases, with 16 bases between. The DNA for the CDR3 is TGTGCCAGCAGTCCGGAGTGGCGGGGTCCCTACGAGCAGTACTTC. It yields the protein CASSPEWRGPYEQYF.

This clone was observed a single time. For the CDR3, the DNA is TGTGCCAGCAGCTCCGGGACTACAGATACGCAGTATTTT. As protein: CASSSGTTDTQYF. V gene TRBV5-4 combines with J gene TRBJ2-3; maybe TRBD2 (6 bases). The germline V gene encodes CDR1 SGHNT and CDR2 YYREEE (reference sequence). The CDR3 has 13 residues. V was cut by 3 bases and J by 3 bases, with 8 bases left in between. Drawing the rest from reference TRBV5-4 and TRBJ2-3, the complete variable domain is ETGVTQSPTHLIKTRGQQVTLRCSSQSGHNTVSWYQQALGQGPQFIFQYYREEENGRGNFPPRFSGLQFPNYSSELNVNALELDDSALYLCASSSGTTDTQYFGPGTRLTVL.

This clone was found once. This rearrangement joins TRBV19 to TRBJ1-1, with 7 bases matching TRBD1. The CDR3 has 14 amino acids. Trimming removed 7 bases from V and 0 bases from J; junction bases left unmatched: 5. Germline V lookup: CDR1 LNHDA, CDR2 SQIVND (reference sequence). CDR3 sequence reads: CASTDRVLNTEAFF. CDR3 sequence (DNA): TGTGCCAGTACCGACAGGGTTTTGAACACTGAAGCTTTCTTT.